This TCR beta chain stems from a study of T cell changes during pregnancy in multiple sclerosis (dated by TCRdb to the late 2010s). Regarding the research as a whole: The study examined how the T cell repertoire changed over the course of pregnancy in women with multiple sclerosis.

With regard to this clone: Its antigen remains unidentified. Qualities for individual bases were not recorded, and no much larger clone is one base off.

CDR1 and CDR2, looked up from the germline V gene, are SGHRS and YFSETQ. From cysteine to phenylalanine, the CDR3 is 13 amino acids long. CDR3 DNA only is kept here, 39 bases in frame from base 1. Trimming removed 4 bases from V and 4 bases from J; the gene matches leave 4 bases unexplained. Library generation was performed with the immunoSEQ multiplex PCR assay. The immuneACCESS repertoire file appears here via TCRdb, limited to in-frame rearrangements. These files lack a portion of the clones; in checked studies, under half of the deficit traces to unresolved V genes, and the cause of the others is not known. The sample contains tens of thousands of clones, more than 85% of them found a single time. The top ten hold 0.85% to 0.9% of the sample.

Specimen: peripheral blood, collected before pregnancy. This chain is built from TRBV5-1 and TRBJ2-7, with 8 bases matching TRBD2. The clonotype comes from a female donor with multiple sclerosis, enrolled in a pregnancy study. For the CDR3, the sequence is CASSPAGGYEQYF. The DNA reads TGCGCCAGCAGCCCCGCGGGGGGTTACGAGCAGTACTTC.